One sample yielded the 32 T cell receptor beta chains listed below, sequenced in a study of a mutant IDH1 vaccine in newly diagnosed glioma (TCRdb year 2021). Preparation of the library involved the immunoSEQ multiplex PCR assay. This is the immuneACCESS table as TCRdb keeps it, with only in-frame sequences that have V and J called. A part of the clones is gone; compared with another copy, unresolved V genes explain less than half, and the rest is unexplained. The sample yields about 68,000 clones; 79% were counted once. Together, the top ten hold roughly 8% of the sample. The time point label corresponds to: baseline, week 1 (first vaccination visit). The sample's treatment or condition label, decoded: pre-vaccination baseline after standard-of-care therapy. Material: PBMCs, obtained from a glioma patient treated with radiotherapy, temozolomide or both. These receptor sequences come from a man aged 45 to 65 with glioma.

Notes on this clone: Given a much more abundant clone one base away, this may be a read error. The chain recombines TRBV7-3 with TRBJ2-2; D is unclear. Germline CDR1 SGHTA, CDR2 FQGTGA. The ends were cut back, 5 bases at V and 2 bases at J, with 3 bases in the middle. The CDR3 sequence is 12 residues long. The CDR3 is CASSPNTGELFF. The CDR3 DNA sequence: TGTGCCAGCAGCCCCAACACCGGGGAGCTGTTTTTT. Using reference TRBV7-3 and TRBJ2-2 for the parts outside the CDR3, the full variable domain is GAGVSQTPSNKVTEKGKYVELRCDPISGHTALYWYRQSLGQGPEFLIYFQGTGAADDSGLPNDRFFAVRPEGSVSTLKIQRTERGDSAVYLCASSPNTGELFFGEGSRLTVL.

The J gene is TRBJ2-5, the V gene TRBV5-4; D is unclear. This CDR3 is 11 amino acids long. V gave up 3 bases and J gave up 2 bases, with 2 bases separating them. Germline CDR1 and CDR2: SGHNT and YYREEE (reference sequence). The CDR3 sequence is CASSSQETQYF. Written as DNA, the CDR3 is TGTGCCAGCAGCTCTCAAGAGACCCAGTACTTC.

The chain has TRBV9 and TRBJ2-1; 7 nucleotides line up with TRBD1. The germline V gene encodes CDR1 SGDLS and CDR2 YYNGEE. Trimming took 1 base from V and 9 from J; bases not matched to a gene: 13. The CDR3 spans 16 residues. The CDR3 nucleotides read TGTGCCAGCAGCGTAACGACAGGGATAACAATGAGTGAGCAGTTCTTC. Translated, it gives CASSVTTGITMSEQFF.

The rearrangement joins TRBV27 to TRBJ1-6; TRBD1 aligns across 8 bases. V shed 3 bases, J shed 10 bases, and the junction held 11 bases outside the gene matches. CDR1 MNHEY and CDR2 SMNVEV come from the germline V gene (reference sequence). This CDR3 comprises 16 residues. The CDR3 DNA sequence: TGTGCCAGCAGTTTCTCTACCGGGACAGGCGGGTCACCCCTCCACTTT. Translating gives CASSFSTGTGGSPLHF.

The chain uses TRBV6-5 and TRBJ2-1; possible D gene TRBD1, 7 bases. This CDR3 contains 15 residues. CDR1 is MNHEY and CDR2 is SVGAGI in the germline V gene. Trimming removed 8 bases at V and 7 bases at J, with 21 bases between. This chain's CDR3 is CASGLGGGPSNEQFF. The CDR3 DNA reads TGTGCCAGCGGGTTAGGAGGGGGCCCTTCAAATGAGCAGTTCTTC.

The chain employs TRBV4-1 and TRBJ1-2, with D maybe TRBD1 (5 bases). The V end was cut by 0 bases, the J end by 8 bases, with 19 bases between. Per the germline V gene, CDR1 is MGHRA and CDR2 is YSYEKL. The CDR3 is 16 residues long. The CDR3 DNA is TGCGCCAGCAGCCAAGATAGGGCAGGGAGCTTTGGGGGCTACACCTTC. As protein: CASSQDRAGSFGGYTF.

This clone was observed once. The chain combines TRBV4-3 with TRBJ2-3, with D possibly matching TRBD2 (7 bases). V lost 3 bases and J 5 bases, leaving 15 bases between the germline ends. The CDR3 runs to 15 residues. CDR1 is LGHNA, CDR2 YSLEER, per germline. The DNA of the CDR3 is TGCGCCAGCAGCCAGAGGGGGGGGGCCGAAGATACGCAGTATTTT. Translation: CASSQRGGAEDTQYF.

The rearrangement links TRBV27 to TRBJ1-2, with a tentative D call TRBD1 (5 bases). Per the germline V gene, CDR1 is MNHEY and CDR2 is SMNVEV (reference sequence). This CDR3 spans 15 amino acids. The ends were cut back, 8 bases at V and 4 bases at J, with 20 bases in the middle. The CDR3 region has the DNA TGTGCCAGCGGGTTTTACGTAGGGGACCTCTATGGCTACACCTTC. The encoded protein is CASGFYVGDLYGYTF.

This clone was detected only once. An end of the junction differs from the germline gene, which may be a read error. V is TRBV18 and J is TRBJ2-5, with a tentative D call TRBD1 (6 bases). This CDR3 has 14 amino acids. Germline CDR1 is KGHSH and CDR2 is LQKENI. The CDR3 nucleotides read TGTGCCACCTCACAGGGCATTGGGGGAGAGACCCAGTACTTC. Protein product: CATSQGIGGETQYF.

The CDR3: CAISESVEAFF. DNA for the CDR3: TGTGCCATCAGTGAGTCCGTTGAAGCTTTCTTT. The chain is built from TRBV10-3 and TRBJ1-1, with D uncertain. V was clipped by 0 bases and J by 7 bases, with 3 bases between them. CDR3 length: 11 residues. CDR1 ENHRY and CDR2 SYGVKD come from the germline V gene.

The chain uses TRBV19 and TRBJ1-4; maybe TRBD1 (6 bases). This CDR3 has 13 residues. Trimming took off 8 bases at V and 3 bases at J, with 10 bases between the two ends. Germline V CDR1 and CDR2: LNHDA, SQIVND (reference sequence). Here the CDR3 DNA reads TGTGCCAGTGGCAGGGGAGCTAATGAAAAACTGTTTTTT. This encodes CASGRGANEKLFF.

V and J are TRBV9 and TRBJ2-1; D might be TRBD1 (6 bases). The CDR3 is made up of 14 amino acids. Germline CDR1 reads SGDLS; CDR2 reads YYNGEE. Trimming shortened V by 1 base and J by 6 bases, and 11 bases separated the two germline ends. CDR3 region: CASSVTGQSNEQFF. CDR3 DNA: TGTGCCAGCAGCGTAACCGGACAGAGCAATGAGCAGTTCTTC.

Here the CDR3 reads CASSLGNGNTEAFF. The DNA for the CDR3 is TGTGCCAGCAGCTTAGGAAACGGCAACACTGAAGCTTTCTTT. The chain recombines TRBV5-4 with TRBJ1-1; no reliable D call. Trimming took off 2 bases at V and 2 bases at J, with 10 bases between the two ends. The V gene's germline CDR1 is SGHNT and CDR2 YYREEE (reference sequence). The CDR3 runs to 14 residues.

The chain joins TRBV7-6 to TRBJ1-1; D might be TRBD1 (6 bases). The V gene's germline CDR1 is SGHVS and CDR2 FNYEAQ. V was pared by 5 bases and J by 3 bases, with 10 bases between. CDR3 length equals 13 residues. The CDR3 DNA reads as TGTGCCAGCAGCCCAGGGGAGGACACTGAAGCTTTCTTT. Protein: CASSPGEDTEAFF.

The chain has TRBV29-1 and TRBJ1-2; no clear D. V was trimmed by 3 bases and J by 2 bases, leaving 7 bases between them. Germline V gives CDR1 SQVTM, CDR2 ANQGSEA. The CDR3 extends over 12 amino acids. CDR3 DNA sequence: TGCAGCGTTGAGACGGGGAACTATGGCTACACCTTC. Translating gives CSVETGNYGYTF.

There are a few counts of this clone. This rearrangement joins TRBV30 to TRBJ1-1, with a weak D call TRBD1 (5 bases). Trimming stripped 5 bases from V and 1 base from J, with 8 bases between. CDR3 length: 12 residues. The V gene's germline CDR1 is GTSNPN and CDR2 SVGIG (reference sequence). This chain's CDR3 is CAWGQENTEAFF. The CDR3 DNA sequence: TGTGCCTGGGGACAAGAGAACACTGAAGCTTTCTTT.

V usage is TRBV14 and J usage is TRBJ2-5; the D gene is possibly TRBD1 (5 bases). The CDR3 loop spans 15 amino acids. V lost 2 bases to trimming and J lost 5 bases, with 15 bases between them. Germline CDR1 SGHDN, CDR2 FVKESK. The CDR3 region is CASSQQGLVRETQYF. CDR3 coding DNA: TGTGCCAGCAGCCAACAGGGCCTGGTGCGGGAGACCCAGTACTTC.

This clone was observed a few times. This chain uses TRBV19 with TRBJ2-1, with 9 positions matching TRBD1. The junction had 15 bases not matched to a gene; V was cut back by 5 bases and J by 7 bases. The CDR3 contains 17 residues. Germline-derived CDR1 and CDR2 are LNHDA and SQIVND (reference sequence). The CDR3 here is CASSALTGTGSKNEQFF. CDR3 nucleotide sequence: TGTGCCAGTAGTGCTTTAACCGGGACAGGGTCTAAAAATGAGCAGTTCTTC. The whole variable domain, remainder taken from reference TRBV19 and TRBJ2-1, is DGGITQSPKYLFRKEGQNVTLSCEQNLNHDAMYWYRQDPGQGLRLIYYSQIVNDFQKGDIAEGYSVSREKKESFPLTVTSAQKNPTAFYLCASSALTGTGSKNEQFFGPGTRLTVL.

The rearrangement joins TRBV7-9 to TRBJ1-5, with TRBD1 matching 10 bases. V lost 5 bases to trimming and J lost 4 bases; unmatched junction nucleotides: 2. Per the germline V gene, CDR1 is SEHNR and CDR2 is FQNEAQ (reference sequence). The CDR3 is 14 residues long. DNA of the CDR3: TGTGCCAGCAGCCGGGGACAGGGGAATCAGCCCCAGCATTTT. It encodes CASSRGQGNQPQHF.

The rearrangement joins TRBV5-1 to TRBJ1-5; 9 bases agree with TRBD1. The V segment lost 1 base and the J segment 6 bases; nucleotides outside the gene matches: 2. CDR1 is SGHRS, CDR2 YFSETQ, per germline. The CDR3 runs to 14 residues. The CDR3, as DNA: TGCGCCAGCAGCTTGACAGGGGGCGGTCAGCCCCAGCATTTT. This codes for CASSLTGGGQPQHF.

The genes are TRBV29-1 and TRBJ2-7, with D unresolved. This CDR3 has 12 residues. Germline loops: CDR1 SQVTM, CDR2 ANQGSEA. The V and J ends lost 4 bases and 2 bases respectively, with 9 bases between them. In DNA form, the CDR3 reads TGCAGCGTTGCGACTGCTACCTACGAGCAGTACTTC. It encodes CSVATATYEQYF.

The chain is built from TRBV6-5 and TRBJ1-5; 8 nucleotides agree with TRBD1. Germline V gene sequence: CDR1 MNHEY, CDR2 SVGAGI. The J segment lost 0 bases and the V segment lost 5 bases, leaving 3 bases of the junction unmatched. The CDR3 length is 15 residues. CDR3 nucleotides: TGTGCCAGCAGTCCGGACAGGGTTAGCAATCAGCCCCAGCATTTT. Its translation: CASSPDRVSNQPQHF.

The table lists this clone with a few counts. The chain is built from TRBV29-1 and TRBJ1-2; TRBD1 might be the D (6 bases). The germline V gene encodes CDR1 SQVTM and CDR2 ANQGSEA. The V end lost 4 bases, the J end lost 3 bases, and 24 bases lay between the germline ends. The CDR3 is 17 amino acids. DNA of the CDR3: TGCAGCGTTGCCGACCCCCCCAGAGGACAGCTAGACTATGGCTACACCTTC. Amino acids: CSVADPPRGQLDYGYTF.

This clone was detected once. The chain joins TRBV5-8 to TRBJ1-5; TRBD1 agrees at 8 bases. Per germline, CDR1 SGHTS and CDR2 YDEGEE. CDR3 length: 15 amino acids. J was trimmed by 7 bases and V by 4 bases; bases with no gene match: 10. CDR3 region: CASSIGQGRRQPQHF. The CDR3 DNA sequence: TGTGCCAGCAGCATCGGACAGGGAAGAAGACAGCCCCAGCATTTT. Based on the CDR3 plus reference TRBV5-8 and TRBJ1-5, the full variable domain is EAGVTQSPTHLIKTRGQQATLRCSPISGHTSVYWYQQALGLGLQFLLWYDEGEERNRGNFPPRFSGRQFPNYSSELNVNALELEDSALYLCASSIGQGRRQPQHFGDGTRLSIL.

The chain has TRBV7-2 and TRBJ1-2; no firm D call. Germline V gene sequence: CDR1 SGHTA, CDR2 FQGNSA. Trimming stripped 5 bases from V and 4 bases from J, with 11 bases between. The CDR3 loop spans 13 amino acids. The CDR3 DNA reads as TGTGCCAGCAGCCCGGTACAGAGCTATGGCTACACCTTC. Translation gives CASSPVQSYGYTF.

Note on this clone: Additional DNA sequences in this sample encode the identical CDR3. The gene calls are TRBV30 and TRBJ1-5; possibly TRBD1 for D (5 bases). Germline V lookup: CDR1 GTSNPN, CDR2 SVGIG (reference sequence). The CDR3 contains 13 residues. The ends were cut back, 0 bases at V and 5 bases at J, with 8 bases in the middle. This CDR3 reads CAWSVRGDQPQHF. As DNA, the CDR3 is TGTGCCTGGAGTGTCCGGGGGGATCAGCCCCAGCATTTT.

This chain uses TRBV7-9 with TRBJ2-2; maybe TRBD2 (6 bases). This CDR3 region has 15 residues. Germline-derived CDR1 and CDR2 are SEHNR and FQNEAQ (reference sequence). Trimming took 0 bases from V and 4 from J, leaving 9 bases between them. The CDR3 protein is CASSLAGEATGELFF. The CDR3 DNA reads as TGTGCCAGCAGCTTAGCAGGGGAGGCCACCGGGGAGCTGTTTTTT.

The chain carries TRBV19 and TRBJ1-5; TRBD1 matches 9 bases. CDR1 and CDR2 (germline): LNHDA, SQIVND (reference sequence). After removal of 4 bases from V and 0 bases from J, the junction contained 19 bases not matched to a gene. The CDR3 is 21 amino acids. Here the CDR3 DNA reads TGTGCCAGTAGTACAGTCGCAGCCGGGACAGGGAGCTCGTATAGCAATCAGCCCCAGCATTTT. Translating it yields CASSTVAAGTGSSYSNQPQHF.

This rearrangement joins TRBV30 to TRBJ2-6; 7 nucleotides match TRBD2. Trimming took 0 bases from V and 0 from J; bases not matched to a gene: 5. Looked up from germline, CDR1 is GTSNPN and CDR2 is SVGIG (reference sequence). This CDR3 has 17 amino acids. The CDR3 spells CAWSVMTGGSGANVLTF. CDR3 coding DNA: TGTGCCTGGAGTGTAATGACGGGGGGCTCTGGGGCCAACGTCCTGACTTTC.

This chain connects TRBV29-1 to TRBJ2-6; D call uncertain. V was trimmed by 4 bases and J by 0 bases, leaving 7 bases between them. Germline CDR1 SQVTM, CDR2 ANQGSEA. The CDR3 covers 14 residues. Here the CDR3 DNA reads TGCAGCGTTGGGCAAAACTCTGGGGCCAACGTCCTGACTTTC. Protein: CSVGQNSGANVLTF.

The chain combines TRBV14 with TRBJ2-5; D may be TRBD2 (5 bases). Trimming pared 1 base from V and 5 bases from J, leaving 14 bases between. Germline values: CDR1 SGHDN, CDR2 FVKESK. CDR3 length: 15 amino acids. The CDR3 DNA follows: TGTGCCAGCAGCCAAGGTGTAAGCGGCGTCGAGACCCAGTACTTC. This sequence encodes CASSQGVSGVETQYF.

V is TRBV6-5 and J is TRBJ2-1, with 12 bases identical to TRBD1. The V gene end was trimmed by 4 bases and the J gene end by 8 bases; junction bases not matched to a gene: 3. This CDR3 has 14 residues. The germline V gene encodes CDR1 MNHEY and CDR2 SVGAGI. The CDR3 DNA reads TGTGCCAGCAGTTGGGGACAGGGGGCCTATGAGCAGTTCTTC. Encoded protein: CASSWGQGAYEQFF.